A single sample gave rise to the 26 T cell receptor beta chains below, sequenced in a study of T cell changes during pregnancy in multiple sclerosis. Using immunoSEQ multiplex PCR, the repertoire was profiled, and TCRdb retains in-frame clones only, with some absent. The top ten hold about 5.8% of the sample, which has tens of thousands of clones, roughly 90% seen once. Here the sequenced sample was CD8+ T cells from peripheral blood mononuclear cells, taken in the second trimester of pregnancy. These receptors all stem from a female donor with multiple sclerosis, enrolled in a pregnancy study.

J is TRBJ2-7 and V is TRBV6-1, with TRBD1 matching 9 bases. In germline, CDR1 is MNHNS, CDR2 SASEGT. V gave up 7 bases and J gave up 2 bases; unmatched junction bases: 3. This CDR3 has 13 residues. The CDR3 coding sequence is TGTGCCAGCATGGACAGGGGCCCCTACGAGCAGTACTTC. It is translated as CASMDRGPYEQYF.

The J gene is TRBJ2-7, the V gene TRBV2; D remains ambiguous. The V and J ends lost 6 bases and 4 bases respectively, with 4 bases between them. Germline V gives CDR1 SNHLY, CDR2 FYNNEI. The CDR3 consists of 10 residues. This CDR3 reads CASSGYEQYF. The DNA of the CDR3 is TGTGCCAGCAGCGGGTACGAGCAGTACTTC.

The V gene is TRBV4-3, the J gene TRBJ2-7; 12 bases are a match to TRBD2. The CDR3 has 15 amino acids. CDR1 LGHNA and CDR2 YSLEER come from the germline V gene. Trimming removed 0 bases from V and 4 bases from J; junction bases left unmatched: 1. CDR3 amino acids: CASSQDTSGRYEQYF. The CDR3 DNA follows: TGCGCCAGCAGCCAAGATACTAGCGGGAGGTACGAGCAGTACTTC.

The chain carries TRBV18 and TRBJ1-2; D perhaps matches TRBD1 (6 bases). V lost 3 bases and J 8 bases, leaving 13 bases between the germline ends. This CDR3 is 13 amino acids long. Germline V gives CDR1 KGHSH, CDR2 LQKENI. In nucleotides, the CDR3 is TGTGCCAGCTCACCGGGCAGGGGTGAAGGCTACACCTTC. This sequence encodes CASSPGRGEGYTF.

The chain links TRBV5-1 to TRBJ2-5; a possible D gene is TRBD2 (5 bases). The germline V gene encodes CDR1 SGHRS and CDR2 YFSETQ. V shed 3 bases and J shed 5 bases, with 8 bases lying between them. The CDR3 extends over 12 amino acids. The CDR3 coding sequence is TGCGCCAGCAGCTCTGGCGGGGAGACCCAGTACTTC. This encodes CASSSGGETQYF.

Here the CDR3 DNA reads TGTGCCAGCAGCTTAGGGGGCCCTGAAGCTTTCTTT. Protein sequence: CASSLGGPEAFF. The V and J genes are TRBV7-9 and TRBJ1-1, with D maybe TRBD1 (5 bases). This CDR3 has 12 amino acids. Germline V gives CDR1 SEHNR, CDR2 FQNEAQ (reference sequence). V lost 1 base to trimming and J lost 6 bases, with 6 bases between them.

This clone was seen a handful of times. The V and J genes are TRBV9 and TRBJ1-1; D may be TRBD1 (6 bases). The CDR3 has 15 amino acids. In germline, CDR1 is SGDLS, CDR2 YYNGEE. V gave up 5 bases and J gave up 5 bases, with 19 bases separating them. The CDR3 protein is CASSRGGARGTEAFF. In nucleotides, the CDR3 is TGTGCCAGCAGTCGAGGGGGGGCGAGAGGGACTGAAGCTTTCTTT. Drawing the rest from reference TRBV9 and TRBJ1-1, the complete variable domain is DSGVTQTPKHLITATGQRVTLRCSPRSGDLSVYWYQQSLDQGLQFLIQYYNGEERAKGNILERFSAQQFPDLHSELNLSSLELGDSALYFCASSRGGARGTEAFFGQGTRLTVV.

The CDR3 is CASSFTSGRNTGELFF. The CDR3 DNA reads TGTGCCAGCAGCTTTACTAGCGGGAGGAACACCGGGGAGCTGTTTTTT. V is TRBV7-9 and J is TRBJ2-2; TRBD2 matches 11 bases. Per germline, CDR1 SEHNR and CDR2 FQNEAQ (reference sequence). After removal of 3 bases from V and 1 base from J, the junction contained 1 base not matched to a gene. CDR3 length: 16 residues.

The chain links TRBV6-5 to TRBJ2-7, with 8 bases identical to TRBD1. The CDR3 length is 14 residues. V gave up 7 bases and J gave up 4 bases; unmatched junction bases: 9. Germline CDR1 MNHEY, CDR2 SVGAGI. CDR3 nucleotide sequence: TGTGCCAGCACCTTTGGGACAGGAGGTTACGAGCAGTACTTC. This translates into CASTFGTGGYEQYF.

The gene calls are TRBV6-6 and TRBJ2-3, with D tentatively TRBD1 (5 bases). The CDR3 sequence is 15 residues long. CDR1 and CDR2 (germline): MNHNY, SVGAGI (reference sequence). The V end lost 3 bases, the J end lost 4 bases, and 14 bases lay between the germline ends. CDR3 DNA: TGTGCCAGCAGTTATTTCCCACAGGCCCCAGATACGCAGTATTTT. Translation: CASSYFPQAPDTQYF.

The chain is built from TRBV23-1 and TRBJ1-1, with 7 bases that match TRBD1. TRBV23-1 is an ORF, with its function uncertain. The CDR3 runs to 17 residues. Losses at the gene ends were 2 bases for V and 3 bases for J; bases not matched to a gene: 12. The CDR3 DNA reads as TGCGCCAGCAGTCAAGCGGGACAGAAACCGGGGGACACTGAAGCTTTCTTT. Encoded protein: CASSQAGQKPGDTEAFF.

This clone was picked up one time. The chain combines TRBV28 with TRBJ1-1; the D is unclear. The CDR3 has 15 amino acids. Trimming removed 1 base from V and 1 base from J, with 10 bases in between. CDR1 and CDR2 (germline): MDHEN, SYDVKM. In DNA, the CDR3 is TGTGCCAGCAGTTTATTTCTGGAGGGGAACACTGAAGCTTTCTTT. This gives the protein CASSLFLEGNTEAFF. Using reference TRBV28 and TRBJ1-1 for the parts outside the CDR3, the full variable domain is DVKVTQSSRYLVKRTGEKVFLECVQDMDHENMFWYRQDPGLGLRLIYFSYDVKMKEKGDIPEGYSVSREKKERFSLILESASTNQTSMYLCASSLFLEGNTEAFFGQGTRLTVV.

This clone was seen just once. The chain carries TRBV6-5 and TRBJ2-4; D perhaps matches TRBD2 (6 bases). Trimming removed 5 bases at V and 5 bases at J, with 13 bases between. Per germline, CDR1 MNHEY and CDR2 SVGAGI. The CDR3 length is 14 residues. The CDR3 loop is CASSVTRGQNIQYF. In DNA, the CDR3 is TGTGCCAGCAGTGTGACTAGAGGGCAAAACATTCAGTACTTC.

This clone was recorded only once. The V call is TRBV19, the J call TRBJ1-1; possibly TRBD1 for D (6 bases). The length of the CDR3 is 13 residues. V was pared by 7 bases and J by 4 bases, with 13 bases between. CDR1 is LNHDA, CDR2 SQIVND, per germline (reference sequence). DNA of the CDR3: TGTGCCAGTAAAATCGCACAGGGCACTGAAGCTTTCTTT. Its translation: CASKIAQGTEAFF.

The CDR3 region is CASSLGLVAGALPDQPQHF. The CDR3, as DNA: TGTGCCAGCAGCTTAGGGTTGGTGGCAGGGGCGTTACCAGATCAGCCCCAGCATTTT. The genes are TRBV7-2 and TRBJ1-5; a possible D gene is TRBD1 (6 bases). The CDR3 loop spans 19 amino acids. The V end lost 1 base, the J end lost 5 bases, and 24 bases lay between the germline ends. Germline assignment: CDR1 SGHTA and CDR2 FQGNSA.

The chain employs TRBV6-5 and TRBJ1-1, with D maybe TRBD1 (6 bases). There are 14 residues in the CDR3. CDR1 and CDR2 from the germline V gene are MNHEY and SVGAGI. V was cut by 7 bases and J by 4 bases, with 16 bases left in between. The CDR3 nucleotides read TGTGCCAGCAATCGGGCAGGGGAGGGCACTGAAGCTTTCTTT. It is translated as CASNRAGEGTEAFF.

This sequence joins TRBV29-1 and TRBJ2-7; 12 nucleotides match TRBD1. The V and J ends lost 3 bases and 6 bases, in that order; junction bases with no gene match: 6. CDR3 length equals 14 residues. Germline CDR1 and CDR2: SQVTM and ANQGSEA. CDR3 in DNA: TGCAGCGTTGAGGGACAGGGGGCTAGTAGCGAGCAGTACTTC. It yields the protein CSVEGQGASSEQYF.

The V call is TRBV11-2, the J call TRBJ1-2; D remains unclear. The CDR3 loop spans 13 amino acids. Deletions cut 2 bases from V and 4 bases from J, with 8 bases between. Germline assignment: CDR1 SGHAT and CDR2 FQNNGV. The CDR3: CASSLPGSYGYTF. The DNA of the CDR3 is TGTGCCAGCAGCTTACCTGGGAGCTATGGCTACACCTTC.

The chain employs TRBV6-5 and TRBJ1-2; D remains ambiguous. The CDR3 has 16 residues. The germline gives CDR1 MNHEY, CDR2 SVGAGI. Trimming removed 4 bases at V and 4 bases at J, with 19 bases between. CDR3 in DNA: TGTGCCAGCAGTTCGCCTCCCGGGGTTTGGGGCTATGGCTACACCTTC. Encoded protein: CASSSPPGVWGYGYTF.

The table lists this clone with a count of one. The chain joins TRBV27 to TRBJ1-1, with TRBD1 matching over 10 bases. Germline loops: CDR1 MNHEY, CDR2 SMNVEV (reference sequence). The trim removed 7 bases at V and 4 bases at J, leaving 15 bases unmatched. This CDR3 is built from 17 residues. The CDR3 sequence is CASKGWDRGRGFTEAFF. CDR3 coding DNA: TGTGCCAGCAAAGGGTGGGACAGGGGTAGGGGGTTCACTGAAGCTTTCTTT.

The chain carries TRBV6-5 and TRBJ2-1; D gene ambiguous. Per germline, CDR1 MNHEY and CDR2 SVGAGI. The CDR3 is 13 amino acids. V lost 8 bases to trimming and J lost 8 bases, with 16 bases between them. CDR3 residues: CASGPISLYEQFF. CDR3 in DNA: TGTGCCAGCGGTCCTATTTCCCTCTATGAGCAGTTCTTC.

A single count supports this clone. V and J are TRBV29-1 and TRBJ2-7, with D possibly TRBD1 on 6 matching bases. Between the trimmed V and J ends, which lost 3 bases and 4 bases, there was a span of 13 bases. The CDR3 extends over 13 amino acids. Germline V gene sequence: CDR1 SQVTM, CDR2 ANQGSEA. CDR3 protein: CSVDGPGEYEQYF. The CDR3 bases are TGCAGCGTTGACGGGCCAGGGGAGTACGAGCAGTACTTC.

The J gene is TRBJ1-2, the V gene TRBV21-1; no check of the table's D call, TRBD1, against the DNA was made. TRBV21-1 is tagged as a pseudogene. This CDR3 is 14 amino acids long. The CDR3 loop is CASRGTGGFDGYTF. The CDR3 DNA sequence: TGTGCCAGCAGGGGGACAGGGGGATTTGATGGCTACACCTTC.

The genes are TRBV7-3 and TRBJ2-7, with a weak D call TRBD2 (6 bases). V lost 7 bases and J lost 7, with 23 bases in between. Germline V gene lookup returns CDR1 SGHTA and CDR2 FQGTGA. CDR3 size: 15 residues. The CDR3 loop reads CASTPRGSGRREQYF. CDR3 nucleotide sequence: TGTGCCAGCACCCCCCGGGGTAGCGGCAGAAGGGAGCAGTACTTC.

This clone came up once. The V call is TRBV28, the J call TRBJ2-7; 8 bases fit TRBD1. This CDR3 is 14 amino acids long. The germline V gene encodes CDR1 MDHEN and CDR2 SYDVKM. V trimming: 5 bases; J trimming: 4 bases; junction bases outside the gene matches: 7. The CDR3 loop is CASSQRDRPYEQYF. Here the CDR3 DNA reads TGTGCCAGCAGTCAGAGGGACAGGCCGTACGAGCAGTACTTC.

This CDR3 is CASSLGGQGHEQYF. In DNA form, the CDR3 reads TGTGCCAGCAGCTTGGGGGGACAGGGTCACGAGCAGTACTTC. V usage is TRBV5-6 and J usage is TRBJ2-7, with 9 bases lining up with TRBD1. Germline trimming cut 0 bases from V and 5 bases from J; bases unmatched to any gene: 3. The CDR3 runs 14 residues. Germline CDR1 and CDR2: SGHDT and YYEEEE.